The clone carrying this T cell receptor beta chain was seen many times. Antigen: not known. Thyroid ultrasound and orbital computed tomography, with clinical symptoms and serum thyroxine and TRAb, informed diagnoses. The authors took PBMCs from roughly 9.5 ml fresh peripheral blood. This entry is derived from a study of T cells in Graves' hyperthyroidism and ophthalmopathy. Study-level results: Most thyroid-expanded clonotypes above 0.001 were also found in blood. The model foresaw ophthalmopathy a median roughly 6 months prior to onset.

Regions amplified from RNA transcripts were the TCR beta CDR3 regions. HTBI primers were the set used in a first-round RT-PCR of the TCR CDR3. TCRdb used MiXCR to reprocess the multiplex PCR reads, holding one entry per CDR3 protein. Among fewer than 450,000 distinct CDR3 sequences listed, approximately 14% were seen once. Germline-derived CDR1 and CDR2 are SGDLS and YYNGEE. Germline trimming cut 0 bases from V and 4 bases from J; bases unmatched to any gene: 5. This CDR3 spans 15 amino acids. What was sequenced was blood. The V call is TRBV9, the J call TRBJ2-7; TRBD2 matches at 9 bases. The TCR comes from an older woman with Graves' ophthalmopathy. CDR3 in amino acids: CASSVGAGGLYEQYF. As DNA, the CDR3 is TGTGCCAGCAGCGTAGGGGCGGGAGGGCTGTACGAGCAGTACTTC.